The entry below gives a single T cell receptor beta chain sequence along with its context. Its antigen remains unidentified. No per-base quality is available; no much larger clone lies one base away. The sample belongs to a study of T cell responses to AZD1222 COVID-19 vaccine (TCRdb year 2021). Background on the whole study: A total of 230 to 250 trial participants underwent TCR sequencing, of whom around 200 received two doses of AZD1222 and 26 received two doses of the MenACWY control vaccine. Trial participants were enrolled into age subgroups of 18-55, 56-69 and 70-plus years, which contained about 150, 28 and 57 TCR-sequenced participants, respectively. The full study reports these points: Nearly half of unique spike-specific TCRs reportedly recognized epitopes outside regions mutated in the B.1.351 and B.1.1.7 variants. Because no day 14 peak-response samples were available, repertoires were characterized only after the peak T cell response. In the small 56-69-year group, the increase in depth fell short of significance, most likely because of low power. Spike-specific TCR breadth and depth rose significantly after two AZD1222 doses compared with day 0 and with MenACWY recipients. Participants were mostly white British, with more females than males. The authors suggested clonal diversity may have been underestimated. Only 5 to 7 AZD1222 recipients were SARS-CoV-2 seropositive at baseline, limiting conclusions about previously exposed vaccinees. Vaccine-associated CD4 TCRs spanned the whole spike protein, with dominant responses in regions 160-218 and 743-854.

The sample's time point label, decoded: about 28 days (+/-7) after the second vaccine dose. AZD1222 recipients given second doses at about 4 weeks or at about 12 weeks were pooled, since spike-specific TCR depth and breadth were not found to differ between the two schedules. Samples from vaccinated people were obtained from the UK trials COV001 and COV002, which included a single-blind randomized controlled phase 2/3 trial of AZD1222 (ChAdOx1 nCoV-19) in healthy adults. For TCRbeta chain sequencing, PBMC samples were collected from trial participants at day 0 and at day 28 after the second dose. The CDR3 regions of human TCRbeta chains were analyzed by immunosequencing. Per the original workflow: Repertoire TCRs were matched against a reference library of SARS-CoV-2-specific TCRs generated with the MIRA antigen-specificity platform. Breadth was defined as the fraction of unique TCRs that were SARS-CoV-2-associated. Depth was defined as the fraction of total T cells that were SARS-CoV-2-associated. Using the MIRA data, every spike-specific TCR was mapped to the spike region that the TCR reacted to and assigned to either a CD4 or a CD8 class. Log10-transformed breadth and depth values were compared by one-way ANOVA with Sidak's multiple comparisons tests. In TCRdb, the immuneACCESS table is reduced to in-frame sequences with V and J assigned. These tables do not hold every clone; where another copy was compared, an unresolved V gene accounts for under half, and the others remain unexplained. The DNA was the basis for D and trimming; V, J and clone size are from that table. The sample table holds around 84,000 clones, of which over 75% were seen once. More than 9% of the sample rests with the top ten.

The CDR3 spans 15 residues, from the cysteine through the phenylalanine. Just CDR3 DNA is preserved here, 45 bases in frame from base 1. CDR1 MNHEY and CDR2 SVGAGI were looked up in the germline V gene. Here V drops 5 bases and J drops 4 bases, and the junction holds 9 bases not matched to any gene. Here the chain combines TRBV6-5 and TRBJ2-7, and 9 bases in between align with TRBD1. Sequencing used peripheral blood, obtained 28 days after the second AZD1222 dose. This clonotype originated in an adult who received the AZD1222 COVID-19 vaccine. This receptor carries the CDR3 CASSTTGTGSYEQYF. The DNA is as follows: TGTGCCAGCAGTACGACAGGGACAGGGTCTTACGAGCAGTACTTC.